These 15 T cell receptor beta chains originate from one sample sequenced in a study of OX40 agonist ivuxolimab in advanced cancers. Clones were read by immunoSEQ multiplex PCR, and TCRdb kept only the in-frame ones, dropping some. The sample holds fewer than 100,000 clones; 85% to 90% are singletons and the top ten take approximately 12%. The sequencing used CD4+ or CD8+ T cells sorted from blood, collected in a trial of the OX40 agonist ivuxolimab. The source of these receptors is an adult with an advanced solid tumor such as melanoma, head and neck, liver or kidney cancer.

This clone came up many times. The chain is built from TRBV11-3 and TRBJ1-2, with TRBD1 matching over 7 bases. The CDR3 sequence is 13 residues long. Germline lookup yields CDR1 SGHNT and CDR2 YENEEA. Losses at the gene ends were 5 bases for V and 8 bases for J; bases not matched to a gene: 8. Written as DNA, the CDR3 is TGTGCCAGCAGCGAAAGACAGGGACGGGGCTACACCTTC. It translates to CASSERQGRGYTF.

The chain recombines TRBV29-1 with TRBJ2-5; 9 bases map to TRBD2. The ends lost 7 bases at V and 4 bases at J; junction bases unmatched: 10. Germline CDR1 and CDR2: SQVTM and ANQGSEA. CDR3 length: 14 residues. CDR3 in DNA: TGCAGCGACGGGACTAGCCACCTCGGAGAGACCCAGTACTTC. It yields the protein CSDGTSHLGETQYF. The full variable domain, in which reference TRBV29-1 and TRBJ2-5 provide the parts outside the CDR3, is SAVISQKPSRDICQRGTSLTIQCQVDSQVTMMFWYRQQPGQSLTLIATANQGSEATYESGFVIDKFPISRPNLTFSTLTVSNMSPEDSSIYLCSDGTSHLGETQYFGPGTRLLVL.

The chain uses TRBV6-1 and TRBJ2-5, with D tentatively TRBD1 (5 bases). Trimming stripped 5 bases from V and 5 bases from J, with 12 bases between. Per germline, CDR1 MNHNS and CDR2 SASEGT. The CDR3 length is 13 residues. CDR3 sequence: CASSMYRQETQYF. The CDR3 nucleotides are TGTGCCAGCAGTATGTACAGGCAGGAGACCCAGTACTTC.

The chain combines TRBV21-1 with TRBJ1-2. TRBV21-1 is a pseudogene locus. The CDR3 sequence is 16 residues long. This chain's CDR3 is CASSNTGGGGPYGYTF. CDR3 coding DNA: TGTGCCAGCAGCAACACAGGTGGGGGGGGACCCTATGGCTACACCTTC.

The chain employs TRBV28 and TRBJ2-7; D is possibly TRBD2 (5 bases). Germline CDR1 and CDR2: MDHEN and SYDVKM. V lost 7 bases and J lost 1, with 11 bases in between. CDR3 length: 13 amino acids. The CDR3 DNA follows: TGTGCCAGCATACCTCGGACTTCCTACGAGCAGTACTTC. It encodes CASIPRTSYEQYF.

The DNA for the CDR3 is TGTGCCAGCAGTTCGGGGACAGGGTTGGAGACCCAGTACTTC. Translating it yields CASSSGTGLETQYF. The chain links TRBV28 to TRBJ2-5; 9 nucleotides agree with TRBD1. Germline assignment: CDR1 MDHEN and CDR2 SYDVKM. The CDR3 contains 14 residues. V shed 4 bases, J shed 5 bases, and the junction held 5 bases outside the gene matches.

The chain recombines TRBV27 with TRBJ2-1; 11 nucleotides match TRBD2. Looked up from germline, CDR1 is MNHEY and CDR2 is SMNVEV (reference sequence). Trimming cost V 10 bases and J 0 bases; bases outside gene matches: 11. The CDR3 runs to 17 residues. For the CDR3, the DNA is TGTGCCACCAGGGGGGCTAGCGGGAGGAGCTCCTACAATGAGCAGTTCTTC. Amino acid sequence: CATRGASGRSSYNEQFF.

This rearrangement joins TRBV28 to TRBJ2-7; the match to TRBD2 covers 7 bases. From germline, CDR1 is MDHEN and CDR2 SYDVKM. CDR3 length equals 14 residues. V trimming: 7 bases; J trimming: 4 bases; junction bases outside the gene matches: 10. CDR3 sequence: CASTKAGALYEQYF. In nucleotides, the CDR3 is TGTGCCAGCACGAAGGCGGGAGCTTTGTACGAGCAGTACTTC.

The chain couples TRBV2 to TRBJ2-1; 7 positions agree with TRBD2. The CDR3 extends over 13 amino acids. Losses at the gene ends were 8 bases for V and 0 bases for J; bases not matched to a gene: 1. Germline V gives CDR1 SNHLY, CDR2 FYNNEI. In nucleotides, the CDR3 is TGTGCCAGCGGGAGGGTCTCCTACAATGAGCAGTTCTTC. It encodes CASGRVSYNEQFF.

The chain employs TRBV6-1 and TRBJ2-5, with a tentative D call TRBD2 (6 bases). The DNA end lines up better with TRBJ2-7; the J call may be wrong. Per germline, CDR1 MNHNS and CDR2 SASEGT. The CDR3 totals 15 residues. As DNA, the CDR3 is TGTGCCAGCAGTGAAGCGAAGGGGACTCCCTACGAGCAGTACTTC. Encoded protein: CASSEAKGTPYEQYF.

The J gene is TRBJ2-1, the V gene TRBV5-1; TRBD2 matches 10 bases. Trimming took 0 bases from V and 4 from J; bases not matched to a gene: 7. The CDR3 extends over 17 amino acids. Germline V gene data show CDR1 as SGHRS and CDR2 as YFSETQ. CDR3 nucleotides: TGCGCCAGCAGCTTGGAGTCTAGCGGGAGTGGTTACAATGAGCAGTTCTTC. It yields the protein CASSLESSGSGYNEQFF.

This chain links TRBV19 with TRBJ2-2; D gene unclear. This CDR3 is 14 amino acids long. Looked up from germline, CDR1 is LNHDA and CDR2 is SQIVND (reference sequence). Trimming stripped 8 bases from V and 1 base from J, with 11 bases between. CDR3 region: CASRYGQNTGELFF. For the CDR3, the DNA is TGTGCCAGTCGGTATGGGCAGAACACCGGGGAGCTGTTTTTT.

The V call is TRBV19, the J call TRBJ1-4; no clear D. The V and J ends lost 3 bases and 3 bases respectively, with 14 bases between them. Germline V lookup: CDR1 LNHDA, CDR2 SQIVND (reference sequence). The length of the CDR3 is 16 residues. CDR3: CASSILHFAANEKLFF. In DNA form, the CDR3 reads TGTGCCAGTAGTATTTTGCACTTCGCCGCTAATGAAAAACTGTTTTTT.

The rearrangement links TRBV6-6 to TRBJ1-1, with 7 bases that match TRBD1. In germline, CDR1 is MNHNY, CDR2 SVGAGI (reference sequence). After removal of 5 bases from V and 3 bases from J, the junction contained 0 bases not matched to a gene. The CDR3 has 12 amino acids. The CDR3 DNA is TGTGCCAGCAGTCAGGGGGACACTGAAGCTTTCTTT. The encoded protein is CASSQGDTEAFF.

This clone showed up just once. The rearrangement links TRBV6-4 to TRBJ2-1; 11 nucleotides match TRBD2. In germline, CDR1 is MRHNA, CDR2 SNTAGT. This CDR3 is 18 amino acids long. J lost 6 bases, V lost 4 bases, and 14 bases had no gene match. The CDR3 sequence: CASSAYPAGTSGINEQFF. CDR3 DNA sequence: TGTGCCAGCAGTGCCTATCCAGCCGGGACTAGCGGCATCAATGAGCAGTTCTTC.